This T cell receptor beta chain was recorded in a study of cytomegalovirus exposure and HLA in healthy donors. Study as a whole: Caucasian-associated ancestry cluster membership applied to 75% to 85% of a few hundred genotyped donors.

The J segment lost 8 bases and the V segment lost 3 bases, leaving 5 bases of the junction unmatched. Germline CDR1 reads LGHNA; CDR2 reads YSLEER. This CDR3 is built from 14 residues. PCR amplification relied on 60 Vbeta primers (plus 13 Jbeta primers). The protocol was immunoSEQ multiplex PCR, while the TCRdb copy is restricted to in-frame clones and leaves out a portion. The repertoire consists of under 200,000 clones, with roughly 80% occurring once and the leading ten covering roughly 7.1%. This sequence was found in a woman in her thirties or forties in good health and CMV-seropositive. Specimen: PBMCs. J is TRBJ2-1 and V is TRBV4-3; 9 nucleotides match TRBD1. CDR3 coding DNA: TGCGCCAGCAGCCACCTACAGGGGGCTGATGAGCAGTTCTTC. Encoded protein: CASSHLQGADEQFF.